The present T cell receptor beta chain was sequenced within a study of shared clonotypes between healthy human individuals. Here immunoSEQ multiplex PCR was the method, and the copy in TCRdb shows in-frame clones only, minus some. The sample lists some 1.5 million clones, about 96% seen once, with 1.2% in the top ten. V lost 4 bases to trimming and J lost 5 bases; unmatched junction nucleotides: 3. Germline CDR1 MDHEN, CDR2 SYDVKM. There are 14 residues in the CDR3. Sequencing used naive CD4+ T cells sorted from blood. As to subset: CD45RA+ positively selected. This chain joins TRBV28 and TRBJ1-4, with 8 bases lining up with TRBD1. This sequence was found in a man between 25 and 39 years old in good health. The CDR3 region is CASSSRTGNEKLFF. The CDR3 DNA reads as TGTGCCAGCAGTTCGAGGACAGGGAATGAAAAACTGTTTTTT.